The sequence of this T cell receptor (beta chain) was determined in a study of metastatic and nonmetastatic thyroid tumors (dated by TCRdb to about 2020). Study-wide context: For patients with malignant and with benign thyroid disease, the researchers compared repertoires between peripheral blood samples and tumor or nodule tissue samples.

No patient had received any treatment before thyroid surgery. Using T-cell receptor beta sequencing, the researchers looked back retrospectively at clinical samples from patients, gathered between the early 2010s and the late 2010s. On the study overall, not on this receptor specifically: In both blood and tumor samples, malignant tumors were reported to have significantly higher TCR beta diversity than benign nodules.

Library preparation was by PCR. Sequencing was performed on an Illumina HiSeq 4000. High-throughput sequencing was used to profile the TCR beta-chain CDR3 region of each patient. The authors processed their data as follows. The researchers built a classifier to tell apart papillary thyroid cancer patients with distant metastasis, based on CDR3 differences among clinicopathological groups. Repertoire diversity was assessed with the Shannon index, and tumor-blood repertoire similarity with the Morisita-Horn index. The public reads were reprocessed in TCRdb via fastp at Q25 and MiXCR, keeping in-frame beta chains. TCRdb's processing, not the authors' own work, is the source of the V and J calls. Across this sample there are tens of thousands of clones, with around an eighth seen only once. Of the sample, roughly an eighth falls within the top ten clones. V is pared back by 2 bases and J by 3 bases, with 10 bases lying between the germline termini. CDR1 and CDR2, looked up from the germline V gene (reference sequence), are GTSNPN and SVGIG. The CDR3 spans 14 residues, from the cysteine through the phenylalanine. The only DNA kept is the CDR3, 42 bases in frame from the first base.

Taking its sample share into account, this clone is large (0.1 to 1%). Its specific antigen is unknown. The sample holds no much larger clone one base away, and base qualities are not on file. Additional DNA sequences in this sample encode the identical CDR3. The clonotype comes from a female donor with papillary thyroid cancer or a benign thyroid nodule (not recorded which). Some clones in this sample may be carry-over from other donors' samples. Sequenced material: blood. The V gene is TRBV30 and the J gene is TRBJ2-2, and the D gene may be TRBD2, 6 bases matching. Here the CDR3 is given as CAWSSGDYTGELFF. The DNA is as follows: TGTGCCTGGAGTTCGGGGGACTACACCGGGGAGCTGTTTTTT.